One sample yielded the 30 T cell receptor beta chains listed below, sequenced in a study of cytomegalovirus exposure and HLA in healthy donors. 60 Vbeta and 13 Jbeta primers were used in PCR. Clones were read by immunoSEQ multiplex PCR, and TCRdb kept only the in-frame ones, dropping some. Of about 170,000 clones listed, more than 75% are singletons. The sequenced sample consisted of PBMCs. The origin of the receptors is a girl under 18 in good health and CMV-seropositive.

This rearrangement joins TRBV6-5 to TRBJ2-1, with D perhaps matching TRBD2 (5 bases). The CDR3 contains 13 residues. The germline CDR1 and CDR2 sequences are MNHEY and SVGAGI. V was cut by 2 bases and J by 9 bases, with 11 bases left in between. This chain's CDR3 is CASSYARGIEQFF. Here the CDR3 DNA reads TGTGCCAGCAGTTACGCCCGAGGGATTGAGCAGTTCTTC.

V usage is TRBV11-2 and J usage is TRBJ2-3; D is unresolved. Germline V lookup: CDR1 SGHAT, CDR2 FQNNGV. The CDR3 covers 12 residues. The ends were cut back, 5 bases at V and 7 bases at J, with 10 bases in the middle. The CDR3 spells CASSPPFYTQYF. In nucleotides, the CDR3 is TGTGCCAGCAGCCCCCCGTTTTATACGCAGTATTTT.

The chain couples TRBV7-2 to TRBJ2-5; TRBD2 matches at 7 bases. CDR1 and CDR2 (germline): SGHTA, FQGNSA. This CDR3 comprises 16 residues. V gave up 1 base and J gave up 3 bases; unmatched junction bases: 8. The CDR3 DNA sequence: TGTGCCAGCAGCTTAGACCCTAGCGGTCTGGAAGAGACCCAGTACTTC. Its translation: CASSLDPSGLEETQYF.

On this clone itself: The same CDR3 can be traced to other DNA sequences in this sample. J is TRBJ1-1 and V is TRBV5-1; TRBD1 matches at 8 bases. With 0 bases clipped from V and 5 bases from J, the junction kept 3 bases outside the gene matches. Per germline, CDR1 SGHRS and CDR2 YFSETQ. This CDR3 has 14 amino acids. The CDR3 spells CASSLAGGYTEAFF. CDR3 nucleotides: TGCGCCAGCAGCTTGGCAGGGGGCTATACTGAAGCTTTCTTT.

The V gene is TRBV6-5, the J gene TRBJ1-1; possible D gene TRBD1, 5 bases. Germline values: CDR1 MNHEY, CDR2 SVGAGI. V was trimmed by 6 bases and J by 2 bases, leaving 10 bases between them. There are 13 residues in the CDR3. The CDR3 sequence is CASRTDSNTEAFF. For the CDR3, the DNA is TGTGCCAGCAGAACCGACAGCAACACTGAAGCTTTCTTT.

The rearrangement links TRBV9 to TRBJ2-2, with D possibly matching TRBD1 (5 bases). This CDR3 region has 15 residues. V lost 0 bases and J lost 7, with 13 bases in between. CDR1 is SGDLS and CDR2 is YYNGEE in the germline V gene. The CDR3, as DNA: TGTGCCAGCAGCGTAGATCGGACAACTGTCGGGGAGCTGTTTTTT. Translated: CASSVDRTTVGELFF.

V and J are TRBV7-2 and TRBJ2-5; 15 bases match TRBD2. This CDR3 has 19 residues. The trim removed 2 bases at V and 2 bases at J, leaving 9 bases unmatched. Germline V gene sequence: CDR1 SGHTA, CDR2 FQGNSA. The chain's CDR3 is CASSLRIGGTSGGQETQYF. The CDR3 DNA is TGTGCCAGCAGCTTAAGGATCGGTGGGACTAGCGGGGGGCAAGAGACCCAGTACTTC.

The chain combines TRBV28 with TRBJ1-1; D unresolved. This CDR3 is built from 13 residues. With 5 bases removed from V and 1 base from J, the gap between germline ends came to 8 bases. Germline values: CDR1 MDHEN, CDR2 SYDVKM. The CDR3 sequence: CASSPPRNTEAFF. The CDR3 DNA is TGTGCCAGCAGTCCCCCCAGGAACACTGAAGCTTTCTTT.

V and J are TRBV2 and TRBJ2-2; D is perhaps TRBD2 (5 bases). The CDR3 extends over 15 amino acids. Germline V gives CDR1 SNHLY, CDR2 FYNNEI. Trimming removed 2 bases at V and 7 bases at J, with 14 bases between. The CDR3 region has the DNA TGTGCCAGCAGTGAATCGGGATTTGACAACGGGGAGCTGTTTTTT. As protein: CASSESGFDNGELFF. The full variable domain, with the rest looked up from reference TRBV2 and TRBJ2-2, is EPEVTQTPSHQVTQMGQEVILRCVPISNHLYFYWYRQILGQKVEFLVSFYNNEISEKSEIFDDQFSVERPDGSNFTLKIRSTKLEDSAMYFCASSESGFDNGELFFGEGSRLTVL.

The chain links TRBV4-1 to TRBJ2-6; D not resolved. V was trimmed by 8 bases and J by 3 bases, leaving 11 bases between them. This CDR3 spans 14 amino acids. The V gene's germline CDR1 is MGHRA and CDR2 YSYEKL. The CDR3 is CASAPRVGANVLTF. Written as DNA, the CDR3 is TGCGCCAGCGCTCCCCGGGTTGGGGCCAACGTCCTGACTTTC.

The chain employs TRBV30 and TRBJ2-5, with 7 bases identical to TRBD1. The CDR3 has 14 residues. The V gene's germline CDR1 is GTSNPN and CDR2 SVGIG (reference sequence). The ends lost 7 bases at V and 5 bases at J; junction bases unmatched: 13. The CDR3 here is CAFDREVGAETQYF. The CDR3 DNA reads TGTGCCTTCGACAGGGAAGTTGGGGCTGAGACCCAGTACTTC.

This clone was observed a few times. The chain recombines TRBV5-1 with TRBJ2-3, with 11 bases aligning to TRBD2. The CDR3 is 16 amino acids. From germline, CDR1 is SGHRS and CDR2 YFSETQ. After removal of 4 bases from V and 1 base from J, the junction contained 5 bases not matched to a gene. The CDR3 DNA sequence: TGCGCCAGCAGCCCGGGACTAGCGGAGCGCACAGATACGCAGTATTTT. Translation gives CASSPGLAERTDTQYF.

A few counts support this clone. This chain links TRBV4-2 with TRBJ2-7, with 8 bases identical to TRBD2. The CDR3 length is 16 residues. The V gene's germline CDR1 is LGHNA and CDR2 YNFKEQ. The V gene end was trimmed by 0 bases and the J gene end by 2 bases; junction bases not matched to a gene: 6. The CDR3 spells CASSQDQIAGPYEQYF. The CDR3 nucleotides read TGTGCCAGCAGCCAAGATCAAATAGCGGGACCCTACGAGCAGTACTTC.

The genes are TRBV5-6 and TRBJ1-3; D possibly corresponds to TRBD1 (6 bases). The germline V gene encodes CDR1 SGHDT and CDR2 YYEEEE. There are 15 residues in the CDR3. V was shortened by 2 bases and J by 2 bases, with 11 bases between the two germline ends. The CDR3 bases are TGTGCCAGCAGCTTACAGGGTAGGGCTGGAAACACCATATATTTT. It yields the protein CASSLQGRAGNTIYF. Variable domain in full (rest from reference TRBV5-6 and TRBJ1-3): DAGVTQSPTHLIKTRGQQVTLRCSPKSGHDTVSWYQQALGQGPQFIFQYYEEEERQRGNFPDRFSGHQFPNYSSELNVNALLLGDSALYLCASSLQGRAGNTIYFGEGSWLTVV.

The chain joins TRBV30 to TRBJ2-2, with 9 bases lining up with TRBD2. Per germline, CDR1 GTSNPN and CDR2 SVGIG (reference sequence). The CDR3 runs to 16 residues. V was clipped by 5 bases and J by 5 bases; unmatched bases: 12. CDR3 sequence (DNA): TGTGCCTGGGCCCCCGGAGCGGGAGGATTAACCGGGGAGCTGTTTTTT. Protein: CAWAPGAGGLTGELFF. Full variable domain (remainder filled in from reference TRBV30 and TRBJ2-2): SQTIHQWPATLVQPVGSPLSLECTVEGTSNPNLYWYRQAAGRGLQLLFYSVGIGQISSEVPQNLSASRPQDRQFILSSKKLLLSDSGFYLCAWAPGAGGLTGELFFGEGSRLTVL.

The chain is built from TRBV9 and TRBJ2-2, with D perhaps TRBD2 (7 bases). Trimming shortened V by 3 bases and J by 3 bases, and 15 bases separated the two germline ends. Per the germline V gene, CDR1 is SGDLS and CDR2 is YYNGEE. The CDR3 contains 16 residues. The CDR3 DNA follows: TGTGCCAGCAGCGGCCTCGAGGGGGGGGACACCGGGGAGCTGTTTTTT. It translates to CASSGLEGGDTGELFF. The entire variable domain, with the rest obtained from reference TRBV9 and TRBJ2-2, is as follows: DSGVTQTPKHLITATGQRVTLRCSPRSGDLSVYWYQQSLDQGLQFLIQYYNGEERAKGNILERFSAQQFPDLHSELNLSSLELGDSALYFCASSGLEGGDTGELFFGEGSRLTVL.

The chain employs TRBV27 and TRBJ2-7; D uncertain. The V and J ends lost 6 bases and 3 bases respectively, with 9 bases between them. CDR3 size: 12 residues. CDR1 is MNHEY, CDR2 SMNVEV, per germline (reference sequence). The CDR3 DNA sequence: TGTGCCAGCAGAGGAGAGTACTACGAGCAGTACTTC. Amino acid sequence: CASRGEYYEQYF.

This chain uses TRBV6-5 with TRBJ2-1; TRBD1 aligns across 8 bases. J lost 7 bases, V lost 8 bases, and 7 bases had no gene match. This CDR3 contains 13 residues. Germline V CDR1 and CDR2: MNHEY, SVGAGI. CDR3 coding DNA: TGTGCCAGCGGGTACAGGGGGAGTAATGAGCAGTTCTTC. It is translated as CASGYRGSNEQFF.

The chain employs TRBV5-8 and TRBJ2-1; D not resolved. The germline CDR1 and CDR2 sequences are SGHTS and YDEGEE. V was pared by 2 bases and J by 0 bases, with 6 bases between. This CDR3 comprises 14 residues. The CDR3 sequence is CASSLKSSYNEQFF. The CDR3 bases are TGTGCCAGCAGCTTAAAGAGCTCCTACAATGAGCAGTTCTTC.

The CDR3: CASSSGTSNSPLHF. In DNA, the CDR3 is TGTGCCAGTAGTAGCGGTACGAGTAATTCACCCCTCCACTTT. The chain links TRBV19 to TRBJ1-6; unclear D gene. Germline V CDR1 and CDR2: LNHDA, SQIVND (reference sequence). This CDR3 has 14 residues. V shed 4 bases and J shed 6 bases, with 10 bases lying between them.

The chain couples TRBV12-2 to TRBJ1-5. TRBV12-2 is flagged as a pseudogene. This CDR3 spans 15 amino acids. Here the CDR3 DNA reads TGTGCAAGTCGCTTATTGGGACTCCCTTGGTCTCCCCAGCATTTT. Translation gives CASRLLGLPWSPQHF.

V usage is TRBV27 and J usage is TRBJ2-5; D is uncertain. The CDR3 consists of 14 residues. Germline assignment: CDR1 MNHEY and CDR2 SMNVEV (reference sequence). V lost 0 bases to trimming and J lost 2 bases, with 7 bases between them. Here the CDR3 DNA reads TGTGCCAGCAGTTTATCAAACCTACAAGAGACCCAGTACTTC. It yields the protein CASSLSNLQETQYF.

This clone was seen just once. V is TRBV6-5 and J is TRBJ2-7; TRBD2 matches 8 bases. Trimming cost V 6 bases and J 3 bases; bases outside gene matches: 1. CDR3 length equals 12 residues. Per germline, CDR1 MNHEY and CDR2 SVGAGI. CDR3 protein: CASSGRGYEQYF. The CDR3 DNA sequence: TGTGCCAGCAGCGGGAGGGGCTACGAGCAGTACTTC.

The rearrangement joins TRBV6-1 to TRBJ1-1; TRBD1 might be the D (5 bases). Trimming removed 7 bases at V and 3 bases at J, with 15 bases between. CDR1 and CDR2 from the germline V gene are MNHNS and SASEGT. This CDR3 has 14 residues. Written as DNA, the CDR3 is TGTGCCAGCACTGTAGACACAGGAGACACTGAAGCTTTCTTT. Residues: CASTVDTGDTEAFF.

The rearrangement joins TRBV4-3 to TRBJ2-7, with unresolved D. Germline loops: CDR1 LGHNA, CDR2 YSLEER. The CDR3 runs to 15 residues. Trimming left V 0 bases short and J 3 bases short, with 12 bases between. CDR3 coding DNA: TGCGCCAGCAGCCAAGATTACAGCTATTTCTACGAGCAGTACTTC. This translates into CASSQDYSYFYEQYF.

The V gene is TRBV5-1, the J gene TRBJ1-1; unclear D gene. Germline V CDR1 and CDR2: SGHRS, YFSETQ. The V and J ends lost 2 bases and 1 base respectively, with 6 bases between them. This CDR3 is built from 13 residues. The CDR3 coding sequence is TGCGCCAGCAGCTTAGAGGGGAACACTGAAGCTTTCTTT. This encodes CASSLEGNTEAFF.

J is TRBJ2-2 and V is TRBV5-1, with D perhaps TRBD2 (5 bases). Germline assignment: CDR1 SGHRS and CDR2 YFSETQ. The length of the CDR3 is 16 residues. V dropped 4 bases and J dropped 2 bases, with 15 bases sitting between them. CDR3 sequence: CASSGLGRGNTGELFF. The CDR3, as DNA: TGCGCCAGCAGCGGACTTGGACGGGGTAACACCGGGGAGCTGTTTTTT.

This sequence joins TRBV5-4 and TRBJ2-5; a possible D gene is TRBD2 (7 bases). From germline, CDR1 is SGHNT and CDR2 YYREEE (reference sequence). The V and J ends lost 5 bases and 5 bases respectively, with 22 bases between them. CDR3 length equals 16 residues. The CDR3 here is CASSIMVGGLEETQYF. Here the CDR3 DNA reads TGTGCCAGCAGTATAATGGTGGGGGGGCTGGAGGAGACCCAGTACTTC.

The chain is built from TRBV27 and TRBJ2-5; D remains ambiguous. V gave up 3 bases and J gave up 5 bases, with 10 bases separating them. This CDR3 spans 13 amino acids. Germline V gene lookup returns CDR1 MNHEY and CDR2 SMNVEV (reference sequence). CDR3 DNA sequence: TGTGCCAGCAGTTTGAGGATTTGGGAGACCCAGTACTTC. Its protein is CASSLRIWETQYF.

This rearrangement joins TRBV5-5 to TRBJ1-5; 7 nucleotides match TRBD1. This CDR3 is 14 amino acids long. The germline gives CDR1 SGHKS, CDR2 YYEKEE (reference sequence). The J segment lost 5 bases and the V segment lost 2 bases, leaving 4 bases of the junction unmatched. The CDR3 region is CASSLGGGDQPQHF. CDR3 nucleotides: TGTGCCAGCAGCTTAGGGGGCGGGGATCAGCCCCAGCATTTT.